This TCR beta chain was sequenced during a study of identical twins. TCRdb re-called the 5' RACE reads through MiXCR, storing one row per CDR3 protein. Of 1.5 million to 2 million distinct CDR3 sequences listed, 32% were seen once; the top ten hold approximately 0.29%. Germline V gene data show CDR1 as KGHDR and CDR2 as SFDVKD. The CDR3 is 17 residues long. Trimming cost V 1 base and J 4 bases; bases outside gene matches: 6. Remarks on this clonotype: The antigen remains unidentified.

General study findings and limits: The abundant beta clonotypes from cord blood had fewer insertions, and memory repertoires had none of this. Beta out-of-frame sequences showed weaker excess sharing between twins. A partial confounding effect on zero-insertion analyses could come from invariant MAIT and iNKT cells.

This TCR derives from a newborn girl in good health. Sample: cord blood. This rearrangement joins TRBV24-1 to TRBJ2-2; 9 bases line up with TRBD2. The CDR3: CATSDFGAGGGTGELFF. CDR3 nucleotide sequence: TGTGCCACCAGTGATTTTGGCGCGGGAGGGGGCACCGGGGAGCTGTTTTTT.